The 8 T cell receptor beta chains below were found in one sample sequenced in a study of blood T cell repertoires in COVID-19. The data were produced by immunoSEQ multiplex PCR, yet TCRdb's version contains in-frame clones alone and is incomplete. The sample carries fewer than 60,000 clones, roughly 82% recorded once. What was sequenced was peripheral blood. The receptors come from a human donor in a cohort sampled during active COVID-19.

The rearrangement links TRBV6-2 or TRBV6-3 to TRBJ1-5; a weak D match, TRBD1 (5 bases). The CDR3 has 14 amino acids. Germline CDR1 and CDR2: MNHEY and SVGEGT. Trimming took 2 bases from V and 6 from J, leaving 11 bases between them. As DNA, the CDR3 is TGTGCCAGCAGTTACGGAGGGGTTTCTCAGCCCCAGCATTTT. Protein sequence: CASSYGGVSQPQHF.

The rearrangement links TRBV6-5 to TRBJ2-5; 9 bases map to TRBD1. J gave up 5 bases and V 7 bases, and 8 bases lay outside the gene matches. Germline V lookup: CDR1 MNHEY, CDR2 SVGAGI. CDR3 size: 14 residues. CDR3 in amino acids: CASNLQGALETQYF. The CDR3 DNA reads TGTGCCAGCAACCTACAGGGGGCTTTGGAGACCCAGTACTTC.

The CDR3 loop reads CASSLAGEVYNEQFF. Here the CDR3 DNA reads TGTGCCAGCAGCTTAGCGGGAGAAGTTTACAATGAGCAGTTCTTC. The chain recombines TRBV7-6 with TRBJ2-1; D might be TRBD2 (5 bases). The CDR3 length is 15 residues. From germline, CDR1 is SGHVS and CDR2 FNYEAQ. Trimming pared 0 bases from V and 4 bases from J, leaving 10 bases between.

This rearrangement joins TRBV2 to TRBJ2-7; TRBD2 might be the D (6 bases). The germline V gene has CDR1 SNHLY and CDR2 FYNNEI. The ends were cut back, 2 bases at V and 3 bases at J, with 17 bases in the middle. This CDR3 spans 16 amino acids. As DNA, the CDR3 is TGTGCCAGCAGTGAAAAGTTAGGAGGGCAGGGCTACGAGCAGTACTTC. Encoded protein: CASSEKLGGQGYEQYF.

The V call is TRBV5-8, the J call TRBJ2-5, with 7 bases identical to TRBD2. The V and J ends lost 0 bases and 3 bases, in that order; junction bases with no gene match: 8. The CDR3 runs 16 residues. Looked up from germline, CDR1 is SGHTS and CDR2 is YDEGEE. DNA of the CDR3: TGTGCCAGCAGCTTGGGGTCGGGACTAACGGAAGAGACCCAGTACTTC. It translates to CASSLGSGLTEETQYF.

This clone has only a few counts. This chain connects TRBV27 to TRBJ2-3; D is ambiguous. Germline loops: CDR1 MNHEY, CDR2 SMNVEV (reference sequence). The V end lost 2 bases, the J end lost 2 bases, and 8 bases lay between the germline ends. The CDR3 loop spans 14 amino acids. DNA for the CDR3: TGTGCCAGCAGTTTAAGCGCGTACACAGATACGCAGTATTTT. Protein product: CASSLSAYTDTQYF.

The rearrangement joins TRBV18 to TRBJ2-2; TRBD1 matches 7 bases. Germline V gene sequence: CDR1 KGHSH, CDR2 LQKENI. The CDR3 has 17 residues. The ends lost 0 bases at V and 6 bases at J; junction bases unmatched: 10. The CDR3 nucleotides read TGTGCCAGCTCACCACCTGAAGTCAGGGGGATCGCCGGGGAGCTGTTTTTT. Translation: CASSPPEVRGIAGELFF. Together with reference TRBV18 and TRBJ2-2, the CDR3 gives the full variable domain: NAGVMQNPRHLVRRRGQEARLRCSPMKGHSHVYWYRQLPEEGLKFMVYLQKENIIDESGMPKERFSAEFPKEGPSILRIQQVVRGDSAAYFCASSPPEVRGIAGELFFGEGSRLTVL.

The CDR3 nucleotides read TGTGCCAGCAGCTTAGGATCTAGCACAGCTAGCACAGATACGCAGTATTTT. It yields the protein CASSLGSSTASTDTQYF. The chain uses TRBV7-2 and TRBJ2-3; possible D gene TRBD2, 5 bases. Germline assignment: CDR1 SGHTA and CDR2 FQGNSA. V lost 1 base, J lost 0 bases, and 14 bases lay in between. This CDR3 comprises 17 residues. Filled out from reference TRBV7-2 and TRBJ2-3, the complete variable domain reads GAGVSQSPSNKVTEKGKDVELRCDPISGHTALYWYRQSLGQGLEFLIYFQGNSAPDKSGLPSDRFSAERTGGSVSTLTIQRTQQEDSAVYLCASSLGSSTASTDTQYFGPGTRLTVL.